The rows below give T cell receptor beta chains drawn from one sample of a study of T cell clones after liver transplantation. Some clones are missing from TCRdb's copy, which holds only in-frame ones; the method was immunoSEQ multiplex PCR. The table records roughly 15,000 clones, around nine tenths of them present only once. The material sequenced was CD8+ T cells from blood, taken before liver transplant. The receptors derive from a human donor who received a liver transplant. CDR3s include the opening cysteine and the closing phenylalanine or tryptophan. Each record gives: V gene, clone size, CDR3 protein. Clone sizes are given selectively: once, few, many, or a class where the clone is expanded.

>TRBV6-5|.
CASSIGNEQYF
>TRBV4-1|.
CASSQGESSLTDTQYF
>TRBV7-9|.
CASSSRKGLAGGPEQFF
>TRBV29-1|medium-sized
CSVEGGTFYEQYF
>TRBV27|.
CASSLGGSEQFF
>TRBV29-1|.
CSIPLTSGDSPLHF
>TRBV27|.
CASRPVGLSTDTQYF
>TRBV7-6|once
CASSSTGVTEAFF
>TRBV18|.
CASSGTSPYEQYF
>TRBV5-5|.
CASSSKTSGFYNEQFF
>TRBV7-9|.
CASSPTAGREQYF
>TRBV25-1|.
CASSETGGPRETQYF
>TRBV25-1|.
CASSQQQGGSYEQYF
>TRBV5-1|.
CASSTGLAGGPVDTQYF
>TRBV11-3|.
CASSPGTGEYEQYF
>TRBV7-9|once
CASSWTGRAGELFF
>TRBV4-1|.
CASSQVGDRLISEAFF
>TRBV9|.
CASSPPLGSGGANVLTF
>TRBV27|.
CASTPSGRLTDTQYF
>TRBV7-9|.
CASSLQGAEGYTF
>TRBV28|.
CASSLPPGATNEKLFF
>TRBV5-1|.
CASSPEAQNTEAFF
>TRBV13|.
CASSSGQGSGNTIYF
>TRBV27|medium-sized
CASSLEGALTEAFF
>TRBV12-5|.
CATPSARDNYGYTF
>TRBV28|.
CASSLGTGGPYEQYF
>TRBV27|.
CASSKPDRRDTEAFF
>TRBV7-6|.
CASSLSWGGAGYSSTDTQYF
>TRBV7-9|.
CASSSTGLTEAFF
>TRBV7-8|.
CASSLEPDRGLYGYTF
>TRBV9|.
CASSLGTGVTPRYYEQYF
>TRBV27|.
CASSSAGTHSYEQYF
>TRBV7-9|once
CASSPPIRNTEAFF